This paragraph covers one T cell receptor (beta chain) sequence. Source study methods: By means of reference gene primer amplification, nucleated cell counts were estimated. TCRdb's copy holds only in-frame clones and misses some; the assay was immunoSEQ multiplex PCR. The V and J calls and clone size were taken over from that table, and D and trimming were inferred from the DNA. The sample has some 200,000 clones; roughly 75% are singletons. The sample belongs to a study of blood T cell repertoires in COVID-19. Study information: The United States, Italy and Spain provided the acute and convalescent COVID-19 samples. PBMCs, B-cell-depleted T cells, or T cells provided the cDNA or gDNA that made up the material.

The sample was peripheral blood. The source is a woman in her seventies with acute or convalescent COVID-19.

CDR3 region: CASSSGGTGNSPLHF. The DNA for the CDR3 is TGTGCCAGCAGCTCTGGGGGGACAGGGAATTCACCCCTCCACTTT. The J gene is TRBJ1-6, the V gene TRBV5-4, with 9 nucleotides matching TRBD1. This CDR3 has 15 amino acids. Germline values: CDR1 SGHNT, CDR2 YYREEE (reference sequence). Trimming removed 3 bases from V and 7 bases from J; junction bases left unmatched: 5.